This T cell receptor beta chain was sequenced for a study of PD-1 blockade in classical Hodgkin lymphoma (TCRdb year 2020). Background for the entire study: Nivolumab dosing was 3 mg/kg intravenously every 2 weeks, continuing until either disease progression or unacceptable toxicity. A peripheral blood immune signature of response to PD-1 blockade in classical Hodgkin lymphoma was defined using TCR beta sequencing and CyTOF. Study-wide findings and limitations: Baseline TCR diversity was reported as lower in newly diagnosed patients than in healthy donors, and lower still in relapsed/refractory patients. Lower diversity was seen in patients whose nivolumab began less than 1 year after ASCT, and these patients were left out of later analyses so that immune reconstitution would not confound the results. By C4D1, a significant rise was seen in CD4+ TCR diversity but not in CD8+ TCR diversity (p=0.0027 vs p=0.16), and the rise was most apparent among complete responders (p=0.02). Among trial patients, those achieving complete response had baseline diversity similar to that of newly diagnosed patients, while diversity was significantly lower in partial responders and progressors. The study was restricted to a single clinical trial cohort, and the causes of repertoire differences, possibly disease activity or prior therapy, were left undefined.

The Qiagen DNeasy kit was used to extract genomic DNA both from unsorted PBMCs and from the negatively selected CD4+ and CD8+ fractions. TCR beta CDR3 regions were subjected to amplification by immunoSEQ multiplex PCR with primers that anneal to V and J segments. A synthetic immune receptor repertoire was used to minimize amplification bias, and remaining bias was computationally removed after sequencing. The study's processing was this. Custom Python scripts were used to quantify repertoire diversity as the Shannon entropy index. Unsorted, CD4+ and CD8+ repertoires were analyzed separately, except for combined analyses in which CD4+ and CD8+ sequences were merged in silico. A clone was considered expanded if an increase in frequency of at least 2-fold after treatment relative to C1D1 was found, and a pseudocount of 0.5 was applied to clones undetected at baseline. Singleton clones were defined as clones with 0 or 1 copy at C1D1, and non-singleton clones were defined as clones with 2 or more copies. By matching protein sequences in sorted samples from the same patient, clones expanded in unsorted samples were annotated as CD4+, CD8+ or unknown. Wilcoxon tests on paired samples were used to test diversity changes from C1D1 to C4D1. TCRdb took this table from immuneACCESS and kept in-frame rearrangements with V and J called. Such tables lack part of the clones; where checked against another copy, unresolved V genes explain under half of the gap, and the rest is unexplained. The V and J calls and clone size are taken from that table; D and trimming were inferred from the DNA. The sample profile shows about 96,000 clones; 90% to 95% of them were found once. The ten largest clones add up to 1.5% to 2.5% of the sample.

Reading from cysteine to phenylalanine, the CDR3 counts 12 amino acids. Of all the DNA, just the CDR3 is kept, 36 bases in frame from base 1. Deletion took 1 base off V and 7 bases off J, with a span of 8 bases between the germline ends. For CDR1 and CDR2, the germline V gene lists SGHDN and FVKESK. A word on this clone: What this receptor recognizes is not known. Base qualities are not recorded, but no much larger clone differs from it by a single base.

The intended sense of this specimen's time point label: cycle 4 day 1 (C4D1), after more than 5 weeks of nivolumab. Every trial patient had relapsed following autologous stem cell transplantation, and prior brentuximab vedotin exposure was what differed among cohorts A, B and C. The trial cohort was composed of about 58 patients with relapsed/refractory classical Hodgkin lymphoma, for whom complete response, partial response or progressive disease was recorded as best overall response. In the multi-cohort phase II CheckMate 205 trial, trial patients received single-agent nivolumab. An independent review committee assessed best overall response by applying the 2007 International Working Group response criteria. PBMCs from the trial were collected at three points: immediately before nivolumab initiation (C1D1), and during therapy at cycle 2 day 1 and cycle 4 day 1. Peripheral blood was collected in 8 mL Vacutainer Cell Preparation Tubes, from which PBMCs were isolated by centrifugation and then cryopreserved.

The rearranged chain carries TRBV14 and TRBJ2-7; no D segment can be confidently identified. The sample was peripheral blood mononuclear cells (PBMCs), taken before the fourth cycle of nivolumab. The receptor was isolated from a human donor with classical Hodgkin lymphoma. The CDR3 amino acid sequence is: CASSQAGPEQYF. At the DNA level, the sequence is TGTGCCAGCAGCCAAGCCGGTCCAGAGCAGTACTTC.